Listed here are 8 T cell receptor beta chains from one sample, sequenced in a study of T cells after yellow fever vaccination. In TCRdb, the 5' RACE reads were re-called with MiXCR into one record per CDR3 protein. The data contain around 550,000 distinct CDR3 sequences, about a fifth of them singletons. Sequenced material: PBMCs, taken 15 days after the yellow fever booster vaccination. The origin of the receptors is a man between 25 and 39 years old who received the YFV17D yellow fever vaccine.

The chain is built from TRBV11-2 and TRBJ2-1, with 14 bases matching TRBD2. V trimming: 5 bases; J trimming: 7 bases; junction bases outside the gene matches: 16. Germline-derived CDR1 and CDR2 are SGHAT and FQNNGV. There are 19 residues in the CDR3. The CDR3 nucleotides read TGTGCCAGCAGCCGAGCTTCGTTTGCGGGGACTAGCGGGAGTAATGAGCAGTTCTTC. Its translation: CASSRASFAGTSGSNEQFF.

The sample holds a few counts of this clonotype. The rearrangement uses TRBV19 and TRBJ2-2, with 12 bases matching TRBD2. Germline CDR1 and CDR2: LNHDA and SQIVND (reference sequence). V lost 5 bases and J lost 6; bases outside the gene matches: 7. This CDR3 spans 16 amino acids. The CDR3 DNA reads as TGTGCCAGTAGTTCCGGGACTAGCGGGCGCCCCGGGGAGCTGTTTTTT. Translated, it gives CASSSGTSGRPGELFF. Full variable domain (missing parts from reference TRBV19 and TRBJ2-2): DGGITQSPKYLFRKEGQNVTLSCEQNLNHDAMYWYRQDPGQGLRLIYYSQIVNDFQKGDIAEGYSVSREKKESFPLTVTSAQKNPTAFYLCASSSGTSGRPGELFFGEGSRLTVL.

The chain employs TRBV6-5 and TRBJ2-7; D is ambiguous. The V end lost 6 bases, the J end lost 1 base, and 7 bases lay between the germline ends. The CDR3 is 12 residues long. CDR1 and CDR2 from the germline V gene are MNHEY and SVGAGI. This CDR3 is CASSSQSYEQYF. The CDR3 bases are TGTGCCAGCAGCTCCCAGTCCTACGAGCAGTACTTC.

This clonotype was observed a few times. This CDR3 is CASSNGRENEKLFF. CDR3 sequence (DNA): TGTGCCAGCAGCAACGGACGGGAGAATGAAAAACTGTTTTTT. The chain couples TRBV6-2 or TRBV6-3 to TRBJ1-4; D call uncertain. The germline gives CDR1 MNHEY, CDR2 SVGEGT. The CDR3 is made up of 14 amino acids. The V gene lost 6 bases and the J gene lost 5 bases, with 13 bases spanning the gap.

V gene TRBV20-1 combines with J gene TRBJ2-3, with TRBD2 as a possible D gene (6 bases). With 5 bases removed from V and 4 bases from J, the gap between germline ends came to 19 bases. There are 15 residues in the CDR3. Looked up from germline, CDR1 is DFQATT and CDR2 is SNEGSKA (reference sequence). The chain's CDR3 is CSAVVGGGVADTQYF. The CDR3 region has the DNA TGCAGTGCTGTGGTGGGGGGAGGTGTGGCAGATACGCAGTATTTT.

This clonotype occurred a few times. The chain couples TRBV12-3 or TRBV12-4 to TRBJ2-7, with TRBD2 matching over 7 bases. The J segment lost 2 bases and the V segment lost 7 bases, leaving 5 bases of the junction unmatched. This CDR3 has 13 amino acids. The CDR3 loop is CASTPGRTYEQYF. The CDR3 DNA reads TGTGCCAGCACCCCCGGGAGGACCTACGAGCAGTACTTC.

The chain recombines TRBV6-2 or TRBV6-3 with TRBJ2-5, with D tentatively TRBD2 (6 bases). The CDR3 has 14 amino acids. V was pared by 5 bases and J by 6 bases, with 16 bases between. Germline V gene lookup returns CDR1 MNHEY and CDR2 SVGEGT. CDR3: CASSAGLPAQTQYF. Written as DNA, the CDR3 is TGTGCCAGCAGTGCGGGACTTCCTGCGCAGACCCAGTACTTC.

The chain is built from TRBV19 and TRBJ2-3; D could derive from TRBD1 or TRBD2 (5 bases each). The germline gives CDR1 LNHDA, CDR2 SQIVND (reference sequence). V was clipped by 7 bases and J by 4 bases, with 18 bases between them. The CDR3 extends over 15 amino acids. The CDR3 here is CASTSWGTSPDTQYF. Written as DNA, the CDR3 is TGTGCCAGTACTTCCTGGGGGACGAGTCCAGATACGCAGTATTTT.